These 21 T cell receptor beta chains came from one sample sequenced in a study of monozygotic twins with inflammatory bowel disease. Reanalyzing the 5' RACE reads, TCRdb keeps one entry per CDR3 protein, without DNA. Its listing shows about 110,000 distinct CDR3 sequences. Specimen: blood. These receptors were obtained from a human donor with ulcerative colitis or Crohn's disease, or a healthy co-twin of an affected twin (not recorded which).

The chain recombines TRBV7-8 with TRBJ1-6; TCRdb proposes TRBD1, but this gene call is untestable without DNA. The CDR3 loop spans 16 amino acids. Looked up from germline, CDR1 is SGHVS and CDR2 is FQNEAQ. CDR3 in amino acids: CASSLVEQGLGSPLHF.

This chain connects TRBV7-3 to TRBJ2-3; lacking DNA, the TRBD2 call made by TCRdb goes unchecked. CDR3 length: 18 residues. Germline V gene lookup returns CDR1 SGHTA and CDR2 FQGTGA. CDR3 protein: CASSLTPTTSGRTDTQYF. The entire variable domain, with the rest obtained from reference TRBV7-3 and TRBJ2-3, is as follows: GAGVSQTPSNKVTEKGKYVELRCDPISGHTALYWYRQSLGQGPEFLIYFQGTGAADDSGLPNDRFFAVRPEGSVSTLKIQRTERGDSAVYLCASSLTPTTSGRTDTQYFGPGTRLTVL.

The rearrangement uses TRBV5-4 and TRBJ2-5; there is no DNA to check the TCRdb D call of TRBD2. CDR3 length: 15 residues. Per the germline V gene, CDR1 is SGHNT and CDR2 is YYREEE (reference sequence). CDR3 sequence reads: CASSFLAGDVETQYF.

This chain joins TRBV20-1 and TRBJ2-1; as DNA is missing, the TRBD2 call by TCRdb cannot be tested. From germline, CDR1 is DFQATT and CDR2 SNEGSKA (reference sequence). The CDR3 covers 15 residues. CDR3 loop: CSARGLAGADNEQFF.

The rearrangement joins TRBV5-1 to TRBJ2-7; the D gene TCRdb calls, TRBD1, cannot be checked with no DNA. Germline V lookup: CDR1 SGHRS, CDR2 YFSETQ. This CDR3 has 14 residues. The CDR3 sequence: CASSPGTGELEQYF.

The V gene is TRBV7-2, the J gene TRBJ2-7; absent DNA, TCRdb's TRBD2 call cannot be checked. This CDR3 has 15 residues. CDR1 and CDR2 from the germline V gene are SGHTA and FQGNSA. CDR3 protein: CASSLLAGASYEQYF.

This chain connects TRBV27 to TRBJ1-6. This CDR3 is 15 amino acids long. The V gene's germline CDR1 is MNHEY and CDR2 SMNVEV (reference sequence). CDR3 protein: CASSLQHPANSPLHF.

The rearrangement joins TRBV5-4 to TRBJ2-1. The CDR3 runs 15 residues. Germline CDR1 and CDR2: SGHNT and YYREEE (reference sequence). CDR3 sequence: CASSLVREVYNEQFF.

The chain couples TRBV6-6 to TRBJ1-1; as DNA is missing, the TRBD1 call by TCRdb cannot be tested. CDR1 is MNHNY, CDR2 SVGAGI, per germline (reference sequence). This CDR3 region has 12 residues. CDR3 loop: CASSGGHTEAFF.

V is TRBV7-9 and J is TRBJ2-5. In germline, CDR1 is SEHNR, CDR2 FQNEAQ (reference sequence). The CDR3 is 15 residues long. CDR3 residues: CASSPMSQDQETQYF.

CDR3 loop: CARETGGLSGGKTEAFF. The chain couples TRBV2 to TRBJ1-1; lacking DNA, the TRBD1 call made by TCRdb goes unchecked. This CDR3 contains 17 residues. Germline-derived CDR1 and CDR2 are SNHLY and FYNNEI.

V gene TRBV7-2 combines with J gene TRBJ1-2; the TCRdb D gene call, TRBD1, has no DNA to confirm it. CDR3 size: 14 residues. The germline V gene has CDR1 SGHTA and CDR2 FQGNSA. CDR3 sequence reads: CASSLFYGGTSNTF.

V is TRBV5-4 and J is TRBJ1-4; TCRdb picks TRBD1, but there is no DNA to check that call. Germline-derived CDR1 and CDR2 are SGHNT and YYREEE (reference sequence). The CDR3 has 14 residues. The CDR3 reads CASSLTGGEEKLFF. Full variable domain (missing parts from reference TRBV5-4 and TRBJ1-4): ETGVTQSPTHLIKTRGQQVTLRCSSQSGHNTVSWYQQALGQGPQFIFQYYREEENGRGNFPPRFSGLQFPNYSSELNVNALELDDSALYLCASSLTGGEEKLFFGSGTQLSVL.

The chain employs TRBV7-2 and TRBJ2-5; TCRdb proposes TRBD1, but this gene call is untestable without DNA. Per germline, CDR1 SGHTA and CDR2 FQGNSA. There are 15 residues in the CDR3. The CDR3: CASSLSKDRGETQYF.

The chain recombines TRBV5-1 with TRBJ2-1. From germline, CDR1 is SGHRS and CDR2 YFSETQ. The CDR3 consists of 13 residues. The CDR3 region is CASSLAWENEQFF.

This chain uses TRBV21-1 with TRBJ1-1. TRBV21-1 is a recognized pseudogene. The CDR3 runs 11 residues. This chain's CDR3 is CASPWKAEAFF.

The chain recombines TRBV20-1 with TRBJ1-2; TCRdb's D call, TRBD1, is unchecked because there is no DNA. The CDR3 sequence is 14 residues long. Germline V lookup: CDR1 DFQATT, CDR2 SNEGSKA (reference sequence). The CDR3 here is CSATRSTGYDGYTF.

The rearrangement links TRBV29-1 to TRBJ1-1; TCRdb calls TRBD1, which cannot be checked without DNA. The CDR3 has 13 amino acids. In germline, CDR1 is SQVTM, CDR2 ANQGSEA. The CDR3 loop is CSAPGAGNTEAFF.

V is TRBV5-6 and J is TRBJ2-7. CDR3 length: 15 residues. The germline V gene encodes CDR1 SGHDT and CDR2 YYEEEE. CDR3 in amino acids: CASSLGLWASYEQYF.

The chain recombines TRBV2 with TRBJ1-3. The length of the CDR3 is 14 residues. The germline V gene has CDR1 SNHLY and CDR2 FYNNEI. This CDR3 reads CASQGLGRRNTIYF.

The chain employs TRBV6-1 and TRBJ1-2; no DNA is available, so the TRBD1 call from TCRdb remains unchecked. There are 15 residues in the CDR3. Germline loops: CDR1 MNHNS, CDR2 SASEGT. CDR3 protein: CASTTASTGGYGYTF.